This is a list of T cell receptor beta chains from one sample in a study of blood T cell repertoires in COVID-19. The protocol was immunoSEQ multiplex PCR, while the TCRdb copy is restricted to in-frame clones and leaves out a portion. The sample lists roughly 380,000 clones, about 90% seen once, with under 1.2% in the top ten. The specimen sequenced was PBMCs or T cells enriched from blood (not recorded which). The receptor source for this set is a young woman who had been exposed to COVID-19. CDR3s leave out the opening cysteine and the closing phenylalanine or tryptophan. Clone size appears in some rows only: once, few, many, or a class for an expanded clone.

V gene | clone size | CDR3 protein
TRBV5-1 | NA | ASSFDSGRPLNEQF
TRBV6-5 | NA | ASSYTGKAGKETQY
TRBV6-4 | NA | ASSGYRNTEAF
TRBV5-6 | NA | ASSSAGLYGYT
TRBV24-1 | NA | ATSDSGLAGVYEQY
TRBV7-9 | NA | ASSTATGSDTQY
TRBV19 | NA | ASTDGGGDMNTEAF
TRBV15 | NA | ATRAGTGANEKLF
TRBV9 | NA | ASSVGLTNTGELF
TRBV14 | NA | ASSPLEGRRDNEQF
TRBV5-6 | NA | ASSLAGDGSYT
TRBV6-5 | NA | ASSYLTTGEYEQY
TRBV30 | few | AWSSWTGHGDTEAF
TRBV18 | NA | ASSPGQGISGNTIY
TRBV28 | NA | ASSLPPTGDTQY
TRBV3-1/TRBV3-2 | NA | ASSLGGGRVVEQY
TRBV29-1 | NA | SAAGTGGYSDIQY